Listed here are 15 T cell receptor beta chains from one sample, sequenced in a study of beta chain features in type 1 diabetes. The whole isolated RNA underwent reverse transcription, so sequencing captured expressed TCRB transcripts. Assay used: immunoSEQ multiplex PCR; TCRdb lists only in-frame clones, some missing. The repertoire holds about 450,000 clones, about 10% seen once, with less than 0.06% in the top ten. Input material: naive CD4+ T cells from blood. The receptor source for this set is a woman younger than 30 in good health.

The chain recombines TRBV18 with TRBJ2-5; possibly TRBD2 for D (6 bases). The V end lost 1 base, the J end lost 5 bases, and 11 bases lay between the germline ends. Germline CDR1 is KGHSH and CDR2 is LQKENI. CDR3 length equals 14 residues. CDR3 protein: CASSPRAGIETQYF. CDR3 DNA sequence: TGTGCCAGCTCACCACGGGCGGGAATTGAGACCCAGTACTTC.

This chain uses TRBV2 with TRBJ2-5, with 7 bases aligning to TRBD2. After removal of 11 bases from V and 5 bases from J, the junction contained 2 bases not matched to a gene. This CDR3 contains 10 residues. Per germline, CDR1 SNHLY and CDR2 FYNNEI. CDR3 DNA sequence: TGTGCCCAGGGAGGGGAGACCCAGTACTTC. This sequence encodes CAQGGETQYF.

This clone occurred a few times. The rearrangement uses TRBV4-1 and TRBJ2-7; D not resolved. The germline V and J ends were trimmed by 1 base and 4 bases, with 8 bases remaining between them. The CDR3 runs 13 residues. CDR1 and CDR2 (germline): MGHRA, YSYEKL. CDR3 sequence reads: CASSQVLRYEQYV. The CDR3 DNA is TGCGCCAGCAGCCAAGTGCTTAGGTACGAGCAGTACGTC.

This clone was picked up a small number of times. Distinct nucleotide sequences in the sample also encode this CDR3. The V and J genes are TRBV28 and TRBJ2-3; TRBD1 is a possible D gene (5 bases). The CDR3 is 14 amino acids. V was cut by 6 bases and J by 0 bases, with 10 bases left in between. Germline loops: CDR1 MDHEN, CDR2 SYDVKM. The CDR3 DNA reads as TGTGCCAGCAGCCTAGGGGCTAGCACAGATACGCAGTATTTT. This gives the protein CASSLGASTDTQYF.

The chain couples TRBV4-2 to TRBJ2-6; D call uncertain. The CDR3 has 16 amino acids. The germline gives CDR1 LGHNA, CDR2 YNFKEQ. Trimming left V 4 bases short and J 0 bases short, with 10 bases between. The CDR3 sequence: CASSPHPPSGANVLTF. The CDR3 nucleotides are TGTGCCAGCAGCCCCCACCCACCCTCTGGGGCCAACGTCCTGACTTTC.

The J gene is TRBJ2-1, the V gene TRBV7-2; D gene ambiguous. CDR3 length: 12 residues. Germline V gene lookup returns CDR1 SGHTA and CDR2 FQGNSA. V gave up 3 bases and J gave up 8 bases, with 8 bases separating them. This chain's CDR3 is CASSFLADEQFF. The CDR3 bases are TGTGCCAGCAGCTTCCTCGCGGATGAGCAGTTCTTC.

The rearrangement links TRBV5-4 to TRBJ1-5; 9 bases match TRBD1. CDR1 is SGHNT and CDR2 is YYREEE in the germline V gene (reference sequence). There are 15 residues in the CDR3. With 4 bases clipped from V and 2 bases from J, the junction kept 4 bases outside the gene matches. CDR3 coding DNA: TGTGCCAGCAGCATTACAGGGGGCCGCAATCAGCCCCAGCATTTT. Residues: CASSITGGRNQPQHF.

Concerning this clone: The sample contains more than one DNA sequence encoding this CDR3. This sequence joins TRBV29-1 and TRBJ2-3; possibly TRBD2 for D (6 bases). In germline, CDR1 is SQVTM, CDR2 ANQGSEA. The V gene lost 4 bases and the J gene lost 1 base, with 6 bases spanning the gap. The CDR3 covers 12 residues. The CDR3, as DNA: TGCAGCGTTGCTAGCGGCACAGATACGCAGTATTTT. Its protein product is CSVASGTDTQYF.

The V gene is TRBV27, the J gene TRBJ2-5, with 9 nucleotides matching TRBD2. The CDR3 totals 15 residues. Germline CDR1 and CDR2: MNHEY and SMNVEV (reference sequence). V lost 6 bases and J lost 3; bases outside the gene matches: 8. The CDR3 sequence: CASRPWGLAEETQYF. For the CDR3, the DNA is TGTGCCAGCAGACCTTGGGGACTAGCAGAAGAGACCCAGTACTTC.

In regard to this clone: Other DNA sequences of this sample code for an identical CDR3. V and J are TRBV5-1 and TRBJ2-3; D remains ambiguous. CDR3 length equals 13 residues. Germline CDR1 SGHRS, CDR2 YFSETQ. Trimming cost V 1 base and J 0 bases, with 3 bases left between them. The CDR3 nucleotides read TGCGCCAGCAGCTTGTCTAGCACAGATACGCAGTATTTT. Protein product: CASSLSSTDTQYF.

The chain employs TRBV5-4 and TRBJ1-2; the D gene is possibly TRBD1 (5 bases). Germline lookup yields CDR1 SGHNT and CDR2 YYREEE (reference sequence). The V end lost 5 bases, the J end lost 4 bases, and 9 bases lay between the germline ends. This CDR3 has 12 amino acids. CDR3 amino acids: CASRSGGYGYTF. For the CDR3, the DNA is TGTGCCAGCAGATCGGGGGGCTATGGCTACACCTTC.

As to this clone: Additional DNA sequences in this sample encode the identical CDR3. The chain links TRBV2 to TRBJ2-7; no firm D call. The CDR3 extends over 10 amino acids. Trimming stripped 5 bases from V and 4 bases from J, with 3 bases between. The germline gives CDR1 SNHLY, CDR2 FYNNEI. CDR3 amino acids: CASSNYEQYF. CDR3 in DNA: TGTGCCAGCAGTAATTACGAGCAGTACTTC.

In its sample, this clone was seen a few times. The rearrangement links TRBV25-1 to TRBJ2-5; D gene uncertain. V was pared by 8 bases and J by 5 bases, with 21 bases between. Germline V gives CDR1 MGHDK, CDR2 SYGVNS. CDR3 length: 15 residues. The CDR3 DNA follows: TGTGCCAGCGCCAAAACCGTCCCCTATGCGGAGACCCAGTACTTC. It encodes CASAKTVPYAETQYF.

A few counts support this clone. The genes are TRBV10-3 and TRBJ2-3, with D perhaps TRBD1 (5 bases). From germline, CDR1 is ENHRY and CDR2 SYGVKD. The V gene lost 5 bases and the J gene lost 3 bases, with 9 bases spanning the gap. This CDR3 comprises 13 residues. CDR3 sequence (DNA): TGTGCCATCAGTAAACAGGATACAGATACGCAGTATTTT. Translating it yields CAISKQDTDTQYF.

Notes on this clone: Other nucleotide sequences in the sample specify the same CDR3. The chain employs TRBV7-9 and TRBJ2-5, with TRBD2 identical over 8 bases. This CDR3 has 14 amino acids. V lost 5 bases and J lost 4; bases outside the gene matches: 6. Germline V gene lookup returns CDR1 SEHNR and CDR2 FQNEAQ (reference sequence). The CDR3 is CASSPGTSGETQYF. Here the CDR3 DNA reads TGTGCCAGCAGCCCGGGGACTAGTGGAGAGACCCAGTACTTC. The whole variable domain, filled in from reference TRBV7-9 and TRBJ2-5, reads DTGVSQNPRHKITKRGQNVTFRCDPISEHNRLYWYRQTLGQGPEFLTYFQNEAQLEKSRLLSDRFSAERPKGSFSTLEIQRTEQGDSAMYLCASSPGTSGETQYFGPGTRLLVL.